A single T cell receptor (beta chain) is shown here with its context. Its antigen is currently unknown. V lost 0 bases, J lost 2 bases, and 8 bases lay in between. The V gene's germline CDR1 is SGDLS and CDR2 YYNGEE. This CDR3 region has 14 residues. TCRdb recomputed calls from the 5' RACE reads with MiXCR, one row per CDR3 protein. This sample has more than 600,000 distinct CDR3 sequences; over 15% occur once, and the top ten carry about an eighth. In every case, the donor was a healthy Caucasian. This sample is drawn from a study of identical twins. The study, taken as a whole, reports: The study reached conclusions through statistical analysis that was cross-sectional, not following the same donors.

In addition, the sample was reused for a study of T cells expressing NK-cell markers. That study reports: An anti-gamma-delta TCR antibody was added in several experiments. It restricted sorting to alpha-beta TCR-expressing T cells. Each of about 6 donors carried dominant NKG2C+ clonotypes accounting for about 1.0-8% of CD8+ T cells.

The V and J genes are TRBV9 and TRBJ1-1; no clear D. The TCR sequence derives from a woman between 18 and 29 years old in good health. The sample consisted of PBMCs. CDR3 coding DNA: TGTGCCAGCAGCGTAGGAACGGAAAACACTGAAGCTTTCTTT. Amino acid sequence: CASSVGTENTEAFF.